This entry features one T cell receptor beta chain sequence. Its antigen is not identified. Incorporated into the TCR beta cDNA libraries were unique molecular identifiers, which served to reduce PCR and sequencing biases. From approximately 1 to 10 million T cells, roughly 530,000 cDNA molecules were obtained. TCRdb re-called the PCR reads through MiXCR, storing one row per CDR3 protein. The repertoire includes about 820,000 distinct CDR3 sequences, under 70% of them detected once, and under 6% sits in the top ten. The germline gives CDR1 KGHSH, CDR2 LQKENI. Trimming cost V 4 bases and J 1 base, with 22 bases left between them. The CDR3 consists of 18 residues. The data originate from a study of post-analysis software for immune sequencing data. Study in general: Patients had relapsing-remitting, secondary progressive or progressive-relapsing multiple sclerosis; some lacked subtype.

Study results and limitations: Compared with controls, patients had more of about 5 TRBV segments, including TRBV5-6, TRBV5-1 and TRBV20-1. When compared against controls, multiple sclerosis patients showed significantly lower normalized Chao1 diversity. Same-batch samples co-clustered strongly by F measure.

This TCR was sampled from a girl aged 10 to 17 with multiple sclerosis. V and J are TRBV18 and TRBJ1-1, with a weak D call TRBD1 (6 bases). Material: blood. The CDR3 DNA reads TGTGCCAGCTCACTTCGGCGGCAGGGGACCTTGAAGAACACTGAAGCTTTCTTT. This gives the protein CASSLRRQGTLKNTEAFF.